The source of this T cell receptor beta chain is a study of blood T cells in healthy people across ages. Sample-barcoded 5' priming and a J-beta primer mix drove a second PCR of roughly 6 to 12 cycles. Via MiXCR, TCRdb re-called the 5' RACE reads, giving one row per CDR3 protein. The sample contains 950,000 to 1,200,000 distinct CDR3 sequences, around two fifths of which appear only once. This CDR3 comprises 13 residues. CDR1 is MNHNS and CDR2 is SASEGT in the germline V gene. Trimming shortened V by 9 bases and J by 11 bases, and 22 bases separated the two germline ends. Specimen: blood. The sequence came from a man aged 18 to 29 in good health. The chain uses TRBV6-1 and TRBJ2-5; tentatively, D is TRBD2 (5 bases). The CDR3 here is CASTSTPVGEQYF. CDR3 nucleotides: TGTGCCAGTACCTCGACCCCGGTGGGAGAGCAGTACTTC.